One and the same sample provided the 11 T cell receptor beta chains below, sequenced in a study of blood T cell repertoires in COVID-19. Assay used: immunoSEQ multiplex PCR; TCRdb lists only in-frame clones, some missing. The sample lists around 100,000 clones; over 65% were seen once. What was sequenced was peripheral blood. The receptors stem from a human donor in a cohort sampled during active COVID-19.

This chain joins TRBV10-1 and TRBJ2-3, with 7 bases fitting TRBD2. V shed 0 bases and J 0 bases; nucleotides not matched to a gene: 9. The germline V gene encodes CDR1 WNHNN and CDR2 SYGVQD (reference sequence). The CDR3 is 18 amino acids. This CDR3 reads CASSESASGAFSTDTQYF. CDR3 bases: TGCGCCAGCAGTGAGTCCGCCAGCGGGGCTTTTAGCACAGATACGCAGTATTTT.

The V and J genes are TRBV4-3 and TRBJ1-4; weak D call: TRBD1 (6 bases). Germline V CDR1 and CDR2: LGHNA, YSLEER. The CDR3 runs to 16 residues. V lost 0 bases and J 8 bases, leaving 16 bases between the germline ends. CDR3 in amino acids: CASSQDSGQGYEKLFF. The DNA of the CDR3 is TGCGCCAGCAGCCAAGATTCGGGACAAGGATACGAAAAACTGTTTTTT.

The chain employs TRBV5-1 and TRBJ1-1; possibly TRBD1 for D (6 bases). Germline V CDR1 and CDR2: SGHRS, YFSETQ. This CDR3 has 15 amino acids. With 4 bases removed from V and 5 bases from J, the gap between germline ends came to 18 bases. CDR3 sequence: CASSPDRLGGTEAFF. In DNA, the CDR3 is TGCGCCAGCAGCCCCGACAGGCTGGGGGGGACTGAAGCTTTCTTT.

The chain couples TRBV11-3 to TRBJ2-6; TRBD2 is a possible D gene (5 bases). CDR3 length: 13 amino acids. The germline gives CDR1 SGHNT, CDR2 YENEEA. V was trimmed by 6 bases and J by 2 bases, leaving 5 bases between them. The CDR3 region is CASREAGANVLTF. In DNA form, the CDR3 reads TGTGCCAGCAGGGAGGCTGGGGCCAACGTCCTGACTTTC. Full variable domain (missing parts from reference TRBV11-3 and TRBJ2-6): EAGVVQSPRYKIIEKKQPVAFWCNPISGHNTLYWYLQNLGQGPELLIRYENEEAVDDSQLPKDRFSAERLKGVDSTLKIQPAELGDSAVYLCASREAGANVLTFGAGSRLTVL.

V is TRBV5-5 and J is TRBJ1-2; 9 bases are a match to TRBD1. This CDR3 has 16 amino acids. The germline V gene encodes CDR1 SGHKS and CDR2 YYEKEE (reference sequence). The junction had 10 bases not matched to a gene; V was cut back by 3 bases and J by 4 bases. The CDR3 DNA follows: TGTGCCAGCAGCTCAACAGGGGGCCCTCAAATCTATGGCTACACCTTC. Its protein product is CASSSTGGPQIYGYTF.

The CDR3 nucleotides read TGTGCCATCAGTGACCATAACAGGGGGCGCATTTATTCCAACTATGGCTACACCTTC. It codes for CAISDHNRGRIYSNYGYTF. This chain connects TRBV10-3 to TRBJ1-2; TRBD1 agrees at 9 bases. V lost 3 bases, J lost 2 bases, and 16 bases stayed unmatched. Per germline, CDR1 ENHRY and CDR2 SYGVKD. The CDR3 runs 19 residues.

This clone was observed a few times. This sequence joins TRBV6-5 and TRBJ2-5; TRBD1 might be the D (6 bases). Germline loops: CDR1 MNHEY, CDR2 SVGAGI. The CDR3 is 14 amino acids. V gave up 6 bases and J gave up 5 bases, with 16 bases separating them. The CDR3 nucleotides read TGTGCCAGCAGGGGGGCCCGGGTGGAGGAGACCCAGTACTTC. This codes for CASRGARVEETQYF.

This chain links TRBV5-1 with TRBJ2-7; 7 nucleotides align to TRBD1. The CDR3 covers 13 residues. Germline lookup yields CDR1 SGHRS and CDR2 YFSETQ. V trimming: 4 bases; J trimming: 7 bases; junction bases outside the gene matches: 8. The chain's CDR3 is CASSRYKQGEQYF. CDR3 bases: TGCGCCAGCAGCCGATACAAACAGGGGGAGCAGTACTTC.

This CDR3 reads CASMRQGGSNQPQHF. CDR3 DNA: TGTGCCAGTATGCGGCAGGGGGGAAGCAATCAGCCCCAGCATTTT. The J gene is TRBJ1-5, the V gene TRBV19; 7 bases fit TRBD1. V gave up 7 bases and J gave up 1 base; unmatched junction bases: 7. The CDR3 extends over 15 amino acids. The germline gives CDR1 LNHDA, CDR2 SQIVND (reference sequence).

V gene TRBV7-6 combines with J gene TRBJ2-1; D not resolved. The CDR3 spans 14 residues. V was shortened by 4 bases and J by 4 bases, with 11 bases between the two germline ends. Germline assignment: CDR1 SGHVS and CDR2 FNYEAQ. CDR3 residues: CASSSRLVYNEQFF. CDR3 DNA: TGTGCCAGCAGCTCCAGACTTGTTTACAATGAGCAGTTCTTC.

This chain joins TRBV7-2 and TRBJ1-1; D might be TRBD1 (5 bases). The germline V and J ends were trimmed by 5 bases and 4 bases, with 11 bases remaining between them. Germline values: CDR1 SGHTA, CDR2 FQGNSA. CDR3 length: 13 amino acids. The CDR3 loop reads CASSGRRGTEAFF. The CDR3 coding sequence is TGTGCCAGCAGCGGCAGGAGGGGCACTGAAGCTTTCTTT.